These 12 T cell receptor beta chains were all obtained from the same sample, sequenced in a study of brain T cells in children with intractable seizures. The time point was: blood from clinic visit 5 months post-surgery; TSC patient then seizure free. Using immunoSEQ multiplex PCR, the repertoire was profiled, and TCRdb retains in-frame clones only, with some absent. The sample yields 300,000 to 400,000 clones, about 94% seen once. The sequencing used peripheral blood, collected approximately 5 months after surgery. These receptors came from a boy under two years old with tuberous sclerosis and intractable seizures.

The chain couples TRBV7-2 to TRBJ2-3, with 10 bases matching TRBD2. The germline CDR1 and CDR2 sequences are SGHTA and FQGNSA. The CDR3 extends over 15 amino acids. The V segment lost 2 bases and the J segment 4 bases; nucleotides outside the gene matches: 3. CDR3 coding DNA: TGTGCCAGCAGCTTACTAGCGGGAGCGGCAGATACGCAGTATTTT. This gives the protein CASSLLAGAADTQYF.

The V and J genes are TRBV5-1 and TRBJ2-7; D may be TRBD2 (5 bases). CDR1 and CDR2 from the germline V gene are SGHRS and YFSETQ. CDR3 length: 16 amino acids. V was cut by 2 bases and J by 1 base, with 16 bases left in between. CDR3 protein: CASSFLRTGGSYEQYF. CDR3 bases: TGCGCCAGCAGCTTTTTAAGGACTGGCGGTTCCTACGAGCAGTACTTC.

This sequence joins TRBV28 and TRBJ2-1; the D gene is possibly TRBD1 (5 bases). V was pared by 6 bases and J by 6 bases, with 12 bases between. The CDR3 sequence is 13 residues long. Per germline, CDR1 MDHEN and CDR2 SYDVKM. CDR3 DNA sequence: TGTGCCAGCAGGTCTCCTAGGGGCAATGAGCAGTTCTTC. Protein product: CASRSPRGNEQFF.

The CDR3 coding sequence is TGTGCCAGCAGCCAAGGAGTCGGAGGCGAGCAGTACTTC. This codes for CASSQGVGGEQYF. The gene calls are TRBV14 and TRBJ2-7, with D tentatively TRBD2 (5 bases). Trimming stripped 1 base from V and 6 bases from J, with 10 bases between. Germline CDR1 and CDR2: SGHDN and FVKESK. CDR3 length: 13 amino acids.

The chain has TRBV11-2 and TRBJ2-1; TRBD2 is a possible D gene (7 bases). Trimming stripped 5 bases from V and 7 bases from J, with 24 bases between. Per the germline V gene, CDR1 is SGHAT and CDR2 is FQNNGV. The CDR3 is 17 residues long. CDR3 nucleotides: TGTGCCAGCAGCCCTGGTTGGGGGGGCCAGGTAATGAATGAGCAGTTCTTC. Its translation is CASSPGWGGQVMNEQFF.

The chain links TRBV5-1 to TRBJ1-5; D gene ambiguous. The CDR3 loop spans 14 amino acids. CDR1 and CDR2 from the germline V gene are SGHRS and YFSETQ. V lost 0 bases, J lost 2 bases, and 6 bases lay in between. The CDR3 here is CASSLEGGNQPQHF. The CDR3 DNA is TGCGCCAGCAGCTTGGAAGGAGGCAATCAGCCCCAGCATTTT.

The chain combines TRBV29-1 with TRBJ2-1; 9 bases line up with TRBD1. The germline V gene has CDR1 SQVTM and CDR2 ANQGSEA. V trimming: 7 bases; J trimming: 3 bases; junction bases outside the gene matches: 4. The CDR3 runs to 13 residues. The CDR3 reads CSGQGVNYNEQFF. Here the CDR3 DNA reads TGCAGCGGACAGGGGGTCAACTACAATGAGCAGTTCTTC.

The chain employs TRBV7-9 and TRBJ1-3; D gene ambiguous. Germline values: CDR1 SEHNR, CDR2 FQNEAQ (reference sequence). V dropped 1 base and J dropped 4 bases, with 17 bases sitting between them. There are 17 residues in the CDR3. The CDR3 loop reads CASSLGAWWAPGNTIYF. As DNA, the CDR3 is TGTGCCAGCAGCTTAGGGGCTTGGTGGGCTCCGGGAAACACCATATATTTT. The full variable domain, completed using reference TRBV7-9 and TRBJ1-3, is DTGVSQNPRHKITKRGQNVTFRCDPISEHNRLYWYRQTLGQGPEFLTYFQNEAQLEKSRLLSDRFSAERPKGSFSTLEIQRTEQGDSAMYLCASSLGAWWAPGNTIYFGEGSWLTVV.

A note on this clone: One end of the junction is discordant with germline, which a read error may explain. V is TRBV5-4 and J is TRBJ1-2; tentative D call: TRBD1 (5 bases). Germline V gene sequence: CDR1 SGHNT, CDR2 YYREEE (reference sequence). This CDR3 has 13 residues. As DNA, the CDR3 is TGTGCCAGCAGCTTGGGGGGCCCTCTACCGACGGACTTC. Its protein is CASSLGGPLPTDF.

The gene calls are TRBV5-1 and TRBJ1-1; D is unclear. The germline gives CDR1 SGHRS, CDR2 YFSETQ. With 4 bases removed from V and 0 bases from J, the gap between germline ends came to 10 bases. The CDR3 sequence is 14 residues long. CDR3 coding DNA: TGCGCCAGCAGCGGAACTAAAATGAACACTGAAGCTTTCTTT. It is translated as CASSGTKMNTEAFF.

Written as DNA, the CDR3 is TGTGCCAGCAGCGCAGTCGTCACTAGCGGGAGAAGGGGCTCGCAAGAGACCCAGTACTTC. Protein: CASSAVVTSGRRGSQETQYF. The gene calls are TRBV7-8 and TRBJ2-5; 11 bases line up with TRBD2. V was pared by 5 bases and J by 2 bases, with 19 bases of the junction left unmatched. Per the germline V gene, CDR1 is SGHVS and CDR2 is FQNEAQ. The CDR3 is 20 residues long.

V gene TRBV19 combines with J gene TRBJ2-7; D remains unclear. The CDR3 length is 15 residues. V was clipped by 4 bases and J by 2 bases, with 15 bases between them. Germline V gene sequence: CDR1 LNHDA, CDR2 SQIVND (reference sequence). This CDR3 is CASSTTGGEPYEQYF. Written as DNA, the CDR3 is TGTGCCAGTAGTACAACGGGTGGTGAACCCTACGAGCAGTACTTC.